Listed below are T cell receptor beta chains from one sample, sequenced in a study of T cells in Graves' hyperthyroidism and ophthalmopathy. A single record per CDR3 protein comes from TCRdb applying MiXCR to the multiplex PCR reads. The sample gives 700,000 or so distinct CDR3 sequences, about 14% of which show up once; about an eighth is in the top ten. The material sequenced was blood. These receptors came from a woman aged 45-65 years with Graves' ophthalmopathy. Both conserved end residues are part of each CDR3. A D gene is named only where the DNA matches it firmly. The size field is filled for only some rows; it gives once, few, many or a size class.

CDR3 DNA: TGTGCCAGCAGCTTAGGGGGGACAGACTACGAGCAGTACTTC; CDR3 protein: CASSLGGTDYEQYF; clone size: many; V gene: TRBV7-9; J gene: TRBJ2-7; D gene: TRBD1
CDR3 DNA: TGTGCCAGCTCACCAGACAGAGCCCCCCAAGAGACCCAGTACTTC; CDR3 protein: CASSPDRAPQETQYF; clone size: many; V gene: TRBV18; J gene: TRBJ2-5; D gene: -
CDR3 DNA: TGTGCCAGCAGCCAGCCTCTACAGGGGCTGGAGACCCAGTACTTC; CDR3 protein: CASSQPLQGLETQYF; clone size: many; V gene: TRBV3-2; J gene: TRBJ2-5; D gene: -
CDR3 DNA: TGTGCCAGCACCCCTAGCGGGAGGGCGACAGATACGCAGTATTTT; CDR3 protein: CASTPSGRATDTQYF; clone size: many; V gene: TRBV12-3/TRBV12-4; J gene: TRBJ2-3; D gene: TRBD2
CDR3 DNA: TGTGCCAGCAGCTACACGACAGCCTACACCTTC; CDR3 protein: CASSYTTAYTF; clone size: few; V gene: TRBV5-6; J gene: TRBJ1-2; D gene: -
CDR3 DNA: TGTGCCAGCAGCCAAGAACTCCTGGGACTAGCGGGAGGGAATGAGCAGTTCTTC; CDR3 protein: CASSQELLGLAGGNEQFF; clone size: few; V gene: TRBV14; J gene: TRBJ2-1; D gene: TRBD2
CDR3 DNA: TGCAGTGCTAGAGGTAACCGGGGCCTAGACGAGCAGTACTTC; CDR3 protein: CSARGNRGLDEQYF; clone size: -; V gene: TRBV20-1; J gene: TRBJ2-7; D gene: -
CDR3 DNA: TGTGCCAGCAGTTTCTCCCTTATCGAGCAGTACTTC; CDR3 protein: CASSFSLIEQYF; clone size: many; V gene: TRBV28; J gene: TRBJ2-7; D gene: -
CDR3 DNA: TGTGCCAGCAGCTTGGCCGGGGTGGACGAGACCCAGTACTTC; CDR3 protein: CASSLAGVDETQYF; clone size: few; V gene: TRBV7-3; J gene: TRBJ2-5; D gene: -
CDR3 DNA: TGCAGTGCTCCCCCGCCGGGAACCATGAACACTGAAGCTTTCTTT; CDR3 protein: CSAPPPGTMNTEAFF; clone size: many; V gene: TRBV20-1; J gene: TRBJ1-1; D gene: -
CDR3 DNA: TGCAGCGCAATCCAAACAGGGGGCAGGGACACTGAAGCTTTCTTT; CDR3 protein: CSAIQTGGRDTEAFF; clone size: few; V gene: TRBV29-1; J gene: TRBJ1-1; D gene: TRBD1
CDR3 DNA: TGTGCCAGTAGTAACCCCGGGATTCTCTCCTACGAGCAGTACTTC; CDR3 protein: CASSNPGILSYEQYF; clone size: once; V gene: TRBV19; J gene: TRBJ2-7; D gene: -
CDR3 DNA: TGTGCCAGCAGCCAAGGGGTACAGATTCAAGAGACCCAGTACTTC; CDR3 protein: CASSQGVQIQETQYF; clone size: many; V gene: TRBV3-1; J gene: TRBJ2-5; D gene: -
CDR3 DNA: TGTGCCAGTCGCATAGCGGGAGGCCCTCAAGAGACCCAGTACTTC; CDR3 protein: CASRIAGGPQETQYF; clone size: few; V gene: TRBV19; J gene: TRBJ2-5; D gene: TRBD2
CDR3 DNA: TGTGCCAGCAGTCCGACAGGGGGCCCTTCACCCCTCCACTTT; CDR3 protein: CASSPTGGPSPLHF; clone size: -; V gene: TRBV12-3/TRBV12-4; J gene: TRBJ1-6; D gene: TRBD1
CDR3 DNA: TGTGCCAGCAGCTTACTAGCGGGAGCGAATGAGCAGTACTTC; CDR3 protein: CASSLLAGANEQYF; clone size: many; V gene: TRBV7-2; J gene: TRBJ2-7; D gene: TRBD2
CDR3 DNA: TGCGCCAGCAGCGGCGCCAAGAGGACTAGCGGGAGTTGGAGGGGTAAAGAGACCCAGTACTTC; CDR3 protein: CASSGAKRTSGSWRGKETQYF; clone size: few; V gene: TRBV5-1; J gene: TRBJ2-5; D gene: TRBD2
CDR3 DNA: TGCGCCAGCAGCCAAGACCGAGACAGGGTGGTCTACGAGCAGTACTTC; CDR3 protein: CASSQDRDRVVYEQYF; clone size: -; V gene: TRBV4-3; J gene: TRBJ2-7; D gene: TRBD1
CDR3 DNA: TGTGCCAGCAGTTTATTCGGGGACAGTCTCTATGGCTACACCTTC; CDR3 protein: CASSLFGDSLYGYTF; clone size: many; V gene: TRBV28; J gene: TRBJ1-2; D gene: TRBD1
CDR3 DNA: TGTGCCAGCAGCTCTACGGGATCACACGATGAGCAGTTCTTC; CDR3 protein: CASSSTGSHDEQFF; clone size: many; V gene: TRBV11-2; J gene: TRBJ2-1; D gene: -
CDR3 DNA: TGTGCCAGCAGTGCGTCTCAGCCCCAGCATTTT; CDR3 protein: CASSASQPQHF; clone size: many; V gene: TRBV12-3/TRBV12-4; J gene: TRBJ1-5; D gene: -
CDR3 DNA: TGCAGTGCTCGGGCGTATGAAGGCAATCAGCCCCAGCATTTT; CDR3 protein: CSARAYEGNQPQHF; clone size: -; V gene: TRBV20-1; J gene: TRBJ1-5; D gene: -
CDR3 DNA: TGTGCCAGCAGGCGAACTAGCGGGAGCACCGTTGAGCAGTTCTTC; CDR3 protein: CASRRTSGSTVEQFF; clone size: many; V gene: TRBV28; J gene: TRBJ2-1; D gene: TRBD2
CDR3 DNA: TGCGCCAGCAGCCCCGGGACAGGGGAGGACGAGCAGTACTTC; CDR3 protein: CASSPGTGEDEQYF; clone size: many; V gene: TRBV5-1; J gene: TRBJ2-7; D gene: TRBD1
CDR3 DNA: TGTGCCAGCAGTCCACAGGTGGGAGGGGAGACCCAGTACTTC; CDR3 protein: CASSPQVGGETQYF; clone size: many; V gene: TRBV12-3/TRBV12-4; J gene: TRBJ2-5; D gene: TRBD2
CDR3 DNA: TGTGCCAGCAGTGACCGTTCAGGGGGCGCTTACTACAATGAGCAGTTCTTC; CDR3 protein: CASSDRSGGAYYNEQFF; clone size: -; V gene: TRBV25-1; J gene: TRBJ2-1; D gene: TRBD1
CDR3 DNA: TGCAGTGCTAGAGCCTGGGAGCATCCGGGCACTGAAGCTTTCTTT; CDR3 protein: CSARAWEHPGTEAFF; clone size: many; V gene: TRBV20-1; J gene: TRBJ1-1; D gene: -
CDR3 DNA: TGTGCCAGTACCAACGGGAACACCATATATTTT; CDR3 protein: CASTNGNTIYF; clone size: few; V gene: TRBV7-2; J gene: TRBJ1-3; D gene: -
CDR3 DNA: TGTGCCACCAGCAGAGCGGATAGTAGGCAGTATTTT; CDR3 protein: CATSRADSRQYF; clone size: many; V gene: TRBV15; J gene: TRBJ2-3; D gene: -
CDR3 DNA: TGCAGCGTTGAAGGCAGGGCTGAGCAGTACTTC; CDR3 protein: CSVEGRAEQYF; clone size: many; V gene: TRBV29-1; J gene: TRBJ2-7; D gene: -